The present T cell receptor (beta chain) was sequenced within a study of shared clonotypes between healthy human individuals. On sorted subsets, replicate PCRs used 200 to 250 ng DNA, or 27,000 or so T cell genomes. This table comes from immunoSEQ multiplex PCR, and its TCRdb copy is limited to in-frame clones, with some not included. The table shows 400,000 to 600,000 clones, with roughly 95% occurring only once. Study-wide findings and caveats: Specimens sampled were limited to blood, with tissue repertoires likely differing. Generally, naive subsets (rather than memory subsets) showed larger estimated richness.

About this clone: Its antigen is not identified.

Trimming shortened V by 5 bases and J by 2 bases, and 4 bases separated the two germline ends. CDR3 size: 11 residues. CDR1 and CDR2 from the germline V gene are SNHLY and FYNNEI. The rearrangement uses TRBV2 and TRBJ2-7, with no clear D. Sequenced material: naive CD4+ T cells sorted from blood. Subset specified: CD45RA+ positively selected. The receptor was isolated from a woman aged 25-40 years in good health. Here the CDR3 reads CASSTPYEQYF. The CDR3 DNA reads TGTGCCAGCAGTACCCCCTACGAGCAGTACTTC.